This T cell receptor beta chain was captured by sequencing in a study of immune evolution from preneoplasia to lung adenocarcinoma (dated by TCRdb to 2020 to 2022). Looking at the study overall: No AAH lesions showed HLA loss of heterozygosity, compared with 7% of AIS, over 12% of MIA and about a third of ADC lesions. The TCR sequencing data were obtained from 45 to 60 patients. The study reported that 100 to 120 samples were used for TCR sequencing. Sample size was based on specimen availability rather than a prior power calculation. POLYSOLVER was used to infer Class I HLA alleles from exome data, while LOHHLA was used to detect allele-specific HLA loss. Immune contexture across lung adenocarcinoma precursors and invasive adenocarcinoma was profiled using immune gene expression, TCR sequencing and multiplex immunofluorescence. The immune data were integrated with whole exome sequencing and methylation data from the same cohort of nodules. A total of some 48 patients with pulmonary nodules who underwent surgical resection were included in the overall cohort. Resected precursor lesions (AAH, AIS, MIA) and invasive adenocarcinomas were each compared against paired morphologically normal lung tissue. Points the paper makes about the study in general: The highest T cell clonality was observed in KRAS-mutant nodules compared with EGFR-mutant or double wild-type lesions. The findings reflected association rather than direct causation, and larger cohorts with long-term follow-up and longitudinal biopsies were considered necessary. The highest clonality was observed in normal lung, whereas higher T cell density and diversity but lower clonality appeared to be present in later-stage lesions. Top T cell clone frequencies were highest in normal lung and appeared to decrease progressively from AAH through AIS, MIA and invasive adenocarcinoma. Because every patient came from Japan and China, how well the results apply to Western populations was uncertain.

Using the immunoSEQ hsTCRbeta Kit, TCR beta CDR3 regions were sequenced from DNA. The paper's processing steps were these. TCR sequencing data were analysed with the ImmunoSEQ Analyzer. T cell clonality was defined as 1 minus Pielou's evenness, calculated on productive rearrangements. To measure T cell diversity, the inverse Simpson index was applied to productive templates. T cell density was defined as TCR beta template counts normalized to usable DNA, with usable DNA estimated by amplifying and sequencing housekeeping genes. Two-sided Kruskal-Wallis tests were used to compare TCR metrics across histologic stages. Not all clones reach the TCRdb copy of this immuneACCESS table, which keeps in-frame sequences only. Checked studies attribute under half of the gap to unresolved V genes and leave the rest unexplained. Clone size and the V and J calls come from that table; the DNA yielded D and trimming. The sample table contains tens of thousands of clones; only one count was recorded for roughly 68% of them. The ten largest clones capture around 6.1% of the sample.

The CDR3 measures 12 amino acids from cysteine to phenylalanine. This entry keeps only the CDR3 DNA: 36 bases, framed from base 1. Deletion took 6 bases off V and 0 bases off J, with a span of 6 bases between the germline ends. CDR1 LNHDA and CDR2 SQIVND are derived from the germline V gene (reference sequence). This clone was found once. What antigen it recognizes has not been identified. The input lacks base qualities; no much larger clone sits a single base away. Between about 2013 and 2017, the patients underwent resection in either Japan or China. The histologic diagnosis of each case was independently confirmed on H&E slides by two lung cancer pathologists. Premalignant or tumor cells were enriched for nucleic acid extraction by macro-dissection performed after pathologic assessment. The AllPrep DNA/RNA FFPE Kit was used to isolate DNA from FFPE tissue.

The receptor comes from a person aged 55 to 70 with lung adenocarcinoma. Sequencing used FFPE invasive lung adenocarcinoma tissue. The cell subset or site label here, explained by the study, means: frankly invasive lung adenocarcinoma (ADC). The chain links TRBV19 with TRBJ2-7; the D gene cannot be named for sure. The nucleotides read TGTGCCAGTAGCTCTGACTCCTACGAGCAGTACTTC. It is translated as CASSSDSYEQYF.